This T cell receptor beta chain appears in the sequencing data of a study of early T cells in non-severe SARS-CoV-2 infection. Study at large: Chains from this unsorted whole-blood bulk RNA could not be paired.

About this clonotype: Its antigen is unidentified.

Trimming shortened V by 10 bases and J by 4 bases, and 17 bases separated the two germline ends. The CDR3 runs to 14 residues. Germline-derived CDR1 and CDR2 are MDHEN and SYDVKM. In the library, individual cDNA molecules carried attached unique molecular identifiers. One entry per CDR3 protein, called by TCRdb with MiXCR from the 5' RACE reads. The sample has roughly 75,000 distinct CDR3 sequences; more than 10% are singletons. Study observations and caveats: Reliance on VDJdb matching favored anti-spike CD8 responses; private and CD4 specificities were missed.

The specimen was whole blood. The V and J genes are TRBV28 and TRBJ1-3; D remains ambiguous. The origin of this receptor is an adult who was a healthcare worker with PCR-confirmed SARS-CoV-2 infection or an uninfected control (not recorded which). The DNA for the CDR3 is TGTGCCACCAACCGGCCCGAGGCGGGAAACACCATATATTTT. Translation: CATNRPEAGNTIYF. The full variable domain, rest sourced from reference TRBV28 and TRBJ1-3, is DVKVTQSSRYLVKRTGEKVFLECVQDMDHENMFWYRQDPGLGLRLIYFSYDVKMKEKGDIPEGYSVSREKKERFSLILESASTNQTSMYLCATNRPEAGNTIYFGEGSWLTVV.